These 5 T cell receptor beta chains were sequenced from one sample in a study of T cell repertoires in cytomegalovirus infection. Their cognate antigens are unknown. TCRdb re-called the reads with MiXCR, one entry per CDR3 protein. The data show around 310,000 distinct CDR3 sequences, under 35% seen once. The sample consisted of cultured PBMCs, taken from culture after CMV antigen stimulation. The receptors here all came from a human donor in good health (CMV status not recorded). Some clones in this sample may be carry-over from other donors' samples.

This clonotype has ten or more counts. V gene TRBV29-1 combines with J gene TRBJ1-1; D ambiguous. CDR1 is SQVTM and CDR2 is ANQGSEA in the germline V gene. Trimming shortened V by 4 bases and J by 4 bases, and 13 bases separated the two germline ends. The CDR3 is 13 residues long. This chain's CDR3 is CSVVRVSGTEAFF. The CDR3 nucleotides are TGCAGCGTTGTAAGGGTCTCGGGCACTGAAGCTTTCTTT.

This clonotype was seen at least ten times. This chain links TRBV9 with TRBJ2-1; D remains ambiguous. This CDR3 comprises 14 residues. Germline-derived CDR1 and CDR2 are SGDLS and YYNGEE. The V gene lost 1 base and the J gene lost 8 bases, with 13 bases spanning the gap. The CDR3 loop reads CASSVYSETHEQFF. The CDR3 bases are TGTGCCAGCAGCGTATATTCAGAAACCCATGAGCAGTTCTTC.

V is TRBV6-5 and J is TRBJ2-7, with 7 nucleotides matching TRBD2. Trimming cost V 0 bases and J 9 bases; bases outside gene matches: 8. In germline, CDR1 is MNHEY, CDR2 SVGAGI. The CDR3 loop spans 14 amino acids. CDR3 bases: TGTGCCAGCAGTTACTCGGATGGTGGGGAGGGGCAGTACTTC. Amino acids: CASSYSDGGEGQYF.

In its sample, this clonotype was seen a few times. The rearrangement uses TRBV7-9 and TRBJ1-4, with 7 bases lining up with TRBD1. The CDR3 extends over 17 amino acids. CDR1 SEHNR and CDR2 FQNEAQ come from the germline V gene (reference sequence). The junction had 15 bases not matched to a gene; V was cut back by 4 bases and J by 7 bases. The chain's CDR3 is CASSSAGKGGGGEKLFF. The CDR3 nucleotides are TGTGCCAGCAGCTCCGCGGGGAAAGGGGGCGGAGGTGAAAAACTGTTTTTT. The full variable domain, in which reference TRBV7-9 and TRBJ1-4 provide the parts outside the CDR3, is DTGVSQNPRHKITKRGQNVTFRCDPISEHNRLYWYRQTLGQGPEFLTYFQNEAQLEKSRLLSDRFSAERPKGSFSTLEIQRTEQGDSAMYLCASSSAGKGGGGEKLFFGSGTQLSVL.

This clonotype was recorded once. V is TRBV4-2 and J is TRBJ2-1; D possibly corresponds to TRBD2 (6 bases). The CDR3 covers 13 residues. V gave up 0 bases and J gave up 10 bases, with 10 bases separating them. CDR1 is LGHNA, CDR2 YNFKEQ, per germline. The CDR3 loop reads CASSQDGGNEQFF. CDR3 sequence (DNA): TGTGCCAGCAGCCAAGATGGGGGGAACGAGCAGTTCTTC.